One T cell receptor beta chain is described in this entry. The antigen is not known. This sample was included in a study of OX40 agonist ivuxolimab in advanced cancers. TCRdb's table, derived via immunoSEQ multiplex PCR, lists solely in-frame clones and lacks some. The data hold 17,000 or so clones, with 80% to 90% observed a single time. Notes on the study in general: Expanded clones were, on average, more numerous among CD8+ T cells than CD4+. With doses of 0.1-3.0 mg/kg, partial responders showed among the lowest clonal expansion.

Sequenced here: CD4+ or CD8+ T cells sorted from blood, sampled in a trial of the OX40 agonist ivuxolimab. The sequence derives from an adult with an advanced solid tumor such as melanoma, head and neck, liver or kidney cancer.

The CDR3 DNA is TGCAGCGGAACGAACAGGTACCTGAACACTGAAGCTTTCTTT. This sequence encodes CSGTNRYLNTEAFF. The V and J genes are TRBV29-1 and TRBJ1-1; tentatively, D is TRBD1 (5 bases). CDR1 and CDR2 (germline): SQVTM, ANQGSEA. The V gene lost 7 bases and the J gene lost 0 bases, with 15 bases spanning the gap. The CDR3 is 14 residues long.